The next 8 T cell receptor beta chains were all read from a single sample in a study of T cell clonality in common variable immunodeficiency. Which antigens these TCRs recognize remains unknown. Repertoires were generated with immunoSEQ multiplex PCR, while TCRdb's copy carries only in-frame clones and drops some. The sample shows over 30,000 clones, none of them appearing just once. Whole-study results and caveats: Fewer deletions and N-nucleotide insertions were reportedly seen in common variable immunodeficiency TCR beta sequences.

The source material was peripheral blood mononuclear cells. The receptors shown here come from a human donor with common variable immunodeficiency.

This clone came up many times. Coverage ceases 3 residues before the CDR3 finishes, and the germline J gene fills in the end. The chain links TRBV7-9 to TRBJ1-1; D may be TRBD1 (5 bases). V was shortened by 2 bases and J by 4 bases, with 11 bases between the two germline ends. CDR3 length: 14 residues. CDR1 is SEHNR and CDR2 is FQNEAQ in the germline V gene (reference sequence). The CDR3 here is CASSLTQGSTEAFF. The covered CDR3 bases are TGTGCCAGCAGCTTAACCCAGGGAAGCACTGAA.

This clone appeared a few times. The CDR3 goes on 3 residues after the read ends, and that part is filled in from the germline J gene. J is TRBJ2-3 and V is TRBV19; 8 bases line up with TRBD1. The ends lost 5 bases at V and 2 bases at J; junction bases unmatched: 6. CDR1 LNHDA and CDR2 SQIVND come from the germline V gene (reference sequence). CDR3 length: 15 amino acids. CDR3 DNA (partial): TGTGCCAGTAGTTATCAGGGGGCCCACACAGATACG. It translates to CASSYQGAHTDT. The whole CDR3 protein is CASSYQGAHTDTQYF.

The CDR3 is CASSYSPGRSNQPQHF. CDR3 DNA (partial): TGTGCCAGCAGTTACTCTCCAGGCCGAAGCAATCAGCCC. The chain carries TRBV6-2 or TRBV6-3 and TRBJ1-5, with D unresolved. The read terminates 3 residues before the CDR3 end, so the remaining end is supplied by the germline J gene. Trimming stripped 0 bases from V and 1 base from J, with 10 bases between. The CDR3 consists of 16 residues. Germline CDR1 MNHEY, CDR2 SVGEGT.

This clone is medium-sized (0.01 to 0.1%) within its sample. The sequenced fragment ends 3 residues before the CDR3 boundary, so the rest is inferred from the germline J gene. The rearrangement links TRBV15 to TRBJ1-5; tentatively, D is TRBD1 (6 bases). CDR1 and CDR2 from the germline V gene are LNHNV and YYDKDF (reference sequence). V shed 7 bases and J shed 4 bases, with 14 bases lying between them. CDR3 length: 14 residues. CDR3 sequence reads: CATTPGGVNQPQHF. Incomplete CDR3 DNA: TGTGCCACCACCCCGGGGGGCGTGAATCAGCCC.

This clone was picked up many times. The read is 3 residues too short to cover the CDR3 end, so that end is filled in from the germline J gene. J is TRBJ1-4 and V is TRBV11-3; possible D gene TRBD1, 6 bases. The V end was cut by 3 bases, the J end by 5 bases, with 10 bases between. Looked up from germline, CDR1 is SGHNT and CDR2 is YENEEA. This CDR3 has 14 residues. The sequenced part of the CDR3 DNA is TGTGCCAGCAGCTTGGACAGAGGGAATGAAAAA. Translation gives CASSLDRGNEK. The full CDR3 sequence reads CASSLDRGNEKLFF.

At least ten counts were recorded for this clone. With the read ending 3 residues before the CDR3 end, the germline J gene is used to fill in that end. This chain uses TRBV7-2 with TRBJ2-5; 8 bases line up with TRBD2. V shed 5 bases, J shed 4 bases, and the junction held 6 bases outside the gene matches. CDR1 is SGHTA, CDR2 FQGNSA, per germline. This CDR3 has 14 residues. The CDR3 DNA, read in part, is TGTGCCAGCAGCCCACTGCTAGCGGGAGAGACC. Encoded protein: CASSPLLAGET. The whole CDR3 region reads CASSPLLAGETQYF.

As to this clone: The CDR3 extends 3 residues past the end of the read, so its final part is completed from the germline J gene. This chain connects TRBV7-2 to TRBJ2-7, with 10 bases fitting TRBD1. With V trimmed by 7 bases and J by 5 bases, 11 bases remained unmatched. The CDR3 is 15 amino acids. CDR1 SGHTA and CDR2 FQGNSA come from the germline V gene. CDR3 loop: CASISFRTGGNEQYF. CDR3 DNA (partial): TGTGCCAGCATCTCCTTTCGGACAGGGGGAAACGAG.

The CDR3 DNA, read in part, is TGTGCCAGCAGCCTGGGACAGTCGCCTAACTATGGC. Translation: CASSLGQSPNYG. The entire CDR3 protein reads CASSLGQSPNYGYTF. The rearrangement uses TRBV7-9 and TRBJ1-2, with 7 bases that match TRBD1. Read data end 3 residues before the CDR3 end; the end is taken from the germline J gene. This CDR3 spans 15 amino acids. J lost 0 bases, V lost 5 bases, and 6 bases had no gene match. Germline V lookup: CDR1 SEHNR, CDR2 FQNEAQ (reference sequence).